This TCR beta chain emerged from a study of blood T cell repertoires in COVID-19. Study as a whole: The origin of the acute and convalescent COVID-19 samples was the United States, Italy and Spain. The analysed material was cDNA or gDNA that came from T cells, B-cell-depleted T cells, or PBMCs.

Authors' processing steps: Estimates of nucleated cell counts were drawn from the amplification of reference gene primers. Using immunoSEQ multiplex PCR, the repertoire was profiled, and TCRdb retains in-frame clones only, with some absent. That table is the source of V, J and clone size, and D and trimming were worked out from the DNA. The sample lists about 490,000 clones; 70% to 90% were seen once. The CDR3 is made up of 15 amino acids. Germline CDR1 and CDR2: SGHRS and YFSETQ. J gave up 4 bases and V 3 bases, and 6 bases lay outside the gene matches. This clone was seen just once. What was sequenced was peripheral blood. The receptor's source is a human donor in a cohort sampled during active COVID-19. J is TRBJ2-5 and V is TRBV5-1, with 10 bases identical to TRBD1. The CDR3 DNA sequence: TGCGCCAGCAGCTCCGGGACAGGGGCTGTAGAGACCCAGTACTTC. This gives the protein CASSSGTGAVETQYF. The full variable domain, completed using reference TRBV5-1 and TRBJ2-5, is KAGVTQTPRYLIKTRGQQVTLSCSPISGHRSVSWYQQTPGQGLQFLFEYFSETQRNKGNFPGRFSGRQFSNSRSEMNVSTLELGDSALYLCASSSGTGAVETQYFGPGTRLLVL.